This T cell receptor beta chain was found in a study of monozygotic twins with inflammatory bowel disease. General study points: Relative to healthy twins, IBD patients had fewer clonotypes in common with others, a gap that was especially apparent with disease activity. IBD patients had lower TCRbeta diversity (inverse Simpson) than healthy co-twins. Possibly reflecting limited power, no difference in repertoire similarity was found between concordant and discordant twins.

Notes on this clonotype: Its target is not known.

TCRdb reprocessed the 5' RACE reads and reports one entry per CDR3 protein, with no DNA. This sample contains fewer than 550,000 distinct CDR3 sequences. The CDR3 is 15 residues long. Germline values: CDR1 LNHDA, CDR2 SQIVND (reference sequence). What was sequenced was blood. The chain employs TRBV19 and TRBJ2-3; TCRdb's D gene call, TRBD1, goes unchecked for lack of DNA. The TCR comes from a human donor with ulcerative colitis or Crohn's disease, or a healthy co-twin of an affected twin (not recorded which). CDR3 residues: CASSTGDRSTDTQYF. The full variable domain, its missing parts supplied by reference TRBV19 and TRBJ2-3, is DGGITQSPKYLFRKEGQNVTLSCEQNLNHDAMYWYRQDPGQGLRLIYYSQIVNDFQKGDIAEGYSVSREKKESFPLTVTSAQKNPTAFYLCASSTGDRSTDTQYFGPGTRLTVL.